Listed here is a single TCR beta chain. The CDR3 is 13 amino acids. After removal of 8 bases from V and 7 bases from J, the junction contained 2 bases not matched to a gene. Germline assignment: CDR1 MGHDK and CDR2 SYGVNS. This specimen comes from a study of blood T cell repertoires in COVID-19. Across the whole study: Whether acute or convalescent, the COVID-19 samples came from the United States, Italy and Spain. The cDNA or gDNA used as material had been derived from T cells, B-cell-depleted T cells, or PBMCs.

Authors' data handling: Estimated nucleated cell counts came from reference gene primer amplification. TCRdb's table, derived via immunoSEQ multiplex PCR, lists solely in-frame clones and lacks some. From that table come the V and J calls and clone size; the DNA was used to work out D and trimming. The sample contains around 150,000 clones, 84% of which appear only once. This TCR was recovered from a human donor in a cohort sampled during active COVID-19. Sample: peripheral blood. This rearrangement joins TRBV25-1 to TRBJ1-4, with 12 bases lining up with TRBD1. The CDR3 DNA follows: TGTGCCAGCGGGGACAGGGGGCGTGAAAAACTGTTTTTT. Translation gives CASGDRGREKLFF.